This T cell receptor (beta chain) was documented in a study of identical twins. Study outcomes and limitations: Models underpredicted monozygotic twin sharing of out-of-frame TCR alpha.

TCRdb redid the calling of the 5' RACE reads with MiXCR, one entry per CDR3 protein. The sample shows just under 650,000 distinct CDR3 sequences, under 8.5% of them seen only once. The CDR3 is 15 residues long. Per germline, CDR1 DFQATT and CDR2 SNEGSKA (reference sequence). V gave up 4 bases and J gave up 1 base; unmatched junction bases: 5. Details on this clonotype: Its target is not known.

These same data were also listed under a study on yellow fever vaccine responses in identical twins.

Sample: PBMCs. This receptor was taken from a woman under 30 in good health. The chain has TRBV20-1 and TRBJ2-5; TRBD2 aligns across 11 bases. In nucleotides, the CDR3 is TGCAGTGCTACCCGGACTAGCGGGCCCCAAGAGACCCAGTACTTC. Translating gives CSATRTSGPQETQYF.